The 7 T cell receptor beta chains listed next were all sequenced from one sample in a study of a mutant IDH1 vaccine in newly diagnosed glioma. TCRdb's copy holds only in-frame clones and misses some; the assay was immunoSEQ multiplex PCR. Here the sample spans some 70,000 clones, 79% being singletons. The time point is: baseline, week 1 (first vaccination visit). The treatment is: pre-vaccination baseline after standard-of-care therapy. The sequenced sample was PBMCs, obtained from a glioma patient treated with radiotherapy, temozolomide or both. The source is a man aged 45 to 65 with glioma.

The chain couples TRBV7-8 to TRBJ2-2; TRBD1 matches 11 bases. Trimming at V came to 5 bases and at J to 6 bases, leaving 8 bases not matched to a gene. Germline assignment: CDR1 SGHVS and CDR2 FQNEAQ. The CDR3 is made up of 16 amino acids. CDR3 loop: CASSPPGQGASGELFF. The CDR3 DNA reads TGTGCCAGCAGCCCTCCCGGACAGGGGGCTTCCGGGGAGCTGTTTTTT. The variable domain in full, completed from reference TRBV7-8 and TRBJ2-2, reads GAGVSQSPRYKVAKRGQDVALRCDPISGHVSLFWYQQALGQGPEFLTYFQNEAQLDKSGLPSDRFFAERPEGSVSTLKIQRTQQEDSAVYLCASSPPGQGASGELFFGEGSRLTVL.

The rearrangement joins TRBV9 to TRBJ1-1, with 8 bases that match TRBD1. With V trimmed by 0 bases and J by 5 bases, 6 bases remained unmatched. Looked up from germline, CDR1 is SGDLS and CDR2 is YYNGEE. The CDR3 runs to 15 residues. The CDR3 loop is CASSVEGQGATEAFF. CDR3 nucleotides: TGTGCCAGCAGCGTAGAAGGGCAGGGGGCTACTGAAGCTTTCTTT.

The chain links TRBV19 to TRBJ1-6, with a possible D match to TRBD1 (5 bases). The CDR3 spans 15 residues. Trimming left V 7 bases short and J 2 bases short, with 12 bases between. CDR1 is LNHDA and CDR2 is SQIVND in the germline V gene (reference sequence). CDR3 sequence reads: CASNEQGPYNSPLHF. CDR3 DNA sequence: TGTGCCAGTAATGAGCAGGGACCCTATAATTCACCCCTCCACTTT.

This clone was picked up a small number of times. The V and J genes are TRBV21-1 and TRBJ2-7; the table assigns TRBD1, which was not confirmed against the DNA. TRBV21-1 represents a pseudogene. This CDR3 region has 19 residues. CDR3 loop: CASSKKFEATGTAAYEQYF. Written as DNA, the CDR3 is TGTGCCAGCAGCAAAAAGTTTGAGGCAACCGGGACAGCCGCCTACGAGCAGTACTTC.

The CDR3 DNA follows: TGTGCCAGCAATGGGGGTCTCGCAACGGATACGCAGTATTTT. This codes for CASNGGLATDTQYF. The chain has TRBV2 and TRBJ2-3, with D possibly called TRBD1 or TRBD2 (5 bases each). This CDR3 region has 14 residues. V lost 7 bases and J lost 6, with 17 bases in between. CDR1 is SNHLY, CDR2 FYNNEI, per germline.

V and J are TRBV2 and TRBJ1-1; 9 nucleotides line up with TRBD1. The CDR3 is made up of 14 amino acids. Germline CDR1 is SNHLY and CDR2 is FYNNEI. The V and J ends lost 6 bases and 4 bases, in that order; junction bases with no gene match: 6. DNA for the CDR3: TGTGCCAGCAGCTCAGCGACAGGGGGCACTGAAGCTTTCTTT. The encoded protein is CASSSATGGTEAFF.

The chain couples TRBV6-5 to TRBJ1-1, with 9 bases that match TRBD1. The V and J ends lost 0 bases and 0 bases, in that order; junction bases with no gene match: 2. CDR1 MNHEY and CDR2 SVGAGI come from the germline V gene. The CDR3 covers 16 residues. Here the CDR3 reads CASSYSRTGVNTEAFF. DNA for the CDR3: TGTGCCAGCAGTTACTCCAGGACAGGGGTGAACACTGAAGCTTTCTTT.